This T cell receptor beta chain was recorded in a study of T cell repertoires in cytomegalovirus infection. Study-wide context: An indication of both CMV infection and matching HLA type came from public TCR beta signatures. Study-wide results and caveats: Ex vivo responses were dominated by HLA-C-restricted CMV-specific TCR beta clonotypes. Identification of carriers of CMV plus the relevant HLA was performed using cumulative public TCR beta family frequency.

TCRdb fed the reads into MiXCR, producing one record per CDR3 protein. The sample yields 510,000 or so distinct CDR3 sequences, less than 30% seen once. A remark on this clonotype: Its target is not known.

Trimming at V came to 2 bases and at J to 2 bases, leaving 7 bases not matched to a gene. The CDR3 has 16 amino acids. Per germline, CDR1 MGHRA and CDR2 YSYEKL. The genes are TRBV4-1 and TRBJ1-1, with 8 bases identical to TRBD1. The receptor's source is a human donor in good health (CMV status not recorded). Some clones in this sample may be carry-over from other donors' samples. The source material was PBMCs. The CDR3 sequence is CASSQIGQGLNTEAFF. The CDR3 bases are TGCGCCAGCAGCCAAATTGGACAGGGCTTAAACACTGAAGCTTTCTTT.